The present TCR beta chain was sequenced within a study of blood T cell repertoires in COVID-19. Using immunoSEQ multiplex PCR, the repertoire was profiled, and TCRdb retains in-frame clones only, with some absent. This sample yields about 250,000 clones, of which 70% to 90% are seen a single time; approximately 8.2% belongs to the top ten. V lost 0 bases and J lost 7, with 8 bases in between. CDR3 length: 13 residues. The germline V gene has CDR1 SGDLS and CDR2 YYNGEE. This clone was seen more than once but under ten times. The chain recombines TRBV9 with TRBJ2-1; tentatively, D is TRBD2 (5 bases). The receptor comes from a woman aged 45-65 years with acute COVID-19. The sample comprised PBMCs or T cells enriched from blood (not recorded which). The CDR3: CASSVGLRNEQFF. For the CDR3, the DNA is TGTGCCAGCAGCGTAGGACTAAGGAATGAGCAGTTCTTC.